This T cell receptor (beta chain) was obtained from a study of shared clonotypes between healthy human individuals. At the level of the study: Each donor's CD4 naive and CD4 memory cells filled three plates apiece, CD8 naive two, and CD8 memory one.

Regarding this clone: The antigen is undetermined.

Study results and limitations: With several donors compared, around 5% of naive CD4 clonotypes were shared. The researchers took only blood, and tissue repertoires probably look different.

This table comes from immunoSEQ multiplex PCR, and its TCRdb copy is limited to in-frame clones, with some not included. The data contain approximately 700,000 clones, 55% to 85% of them singletons. Division of CD4+ cells produced a CD45RA+ naive subset and a CD45RA-negative memory subset. The sequence came from a woman aged 25-40 years in good health. Sequences were obtained from memory CD4+ T cells sorted from blood. Subset given: CD45RA-negative fraction.

CDR3 bases: TGTGCCAGCGGGGACGGGACAGGGCTCAATGAGCAGTTCTTC. It translates to CASGDGTGLNEQFF. This chain links TRBV28 with TRBJ2-1; TRBD1 matches at 9 bases. This CDR3 is built from 14 residues. The trim removed 8 bases at V and 6 bases at J, leaving 8 bases unmatched. Germline CDR1 and CDR2: MDHEN and SYDVKM.